Listed below are T cell receptor beta chains from one sample, sequenced in a study of blood T cell repertoires in COVID-19. Using immunoSEQ multiplex PCR, the repertoire was profiled, and TCRdb retains in-frame clones only, with some absent. The repertoire holds approximately 38,000 clones, with over 85% as singletons. Sequencing was carried out using peripheral blood. All receptors derive from a human donor with active COVID-19. The donor label of this sample is uncertain. CDR3s include the opening cysteine and the closing phenylalanine or tryptophan. Fields, in order: clone size, D gene, J gene, V gene, CDR3 DNA, CDR3 protein. A D gene is named only where the DNA matches it firmly. Clone size is shown for a subset of rows, as once, few, many or a class of expanded clone.

size: .; D: TRBD2; J: TRBJ2-5; V: TRBV6-6; DNA: TGTGCCAGCAGTCCAAGAAGGTCCGCGGGCGTGTTAGCAGCGGGAGACGAGACCCAGTACTTC; CDR3: CASSPRRSAGVLAAGDETQYF
size: .; D: .; J: TRBJ2-3; V: TRBV12-3/TRBV12-4; DNA: TGTGCCAGCAGTTCCTCTCGGCAGGCGCAGTATTTT; CDR3: CASSSSRQAQYF
size: .; D: .; J: TRBJ1-2; V: TRBV6-2/TRBV6-3; DNA: TGTGCCAGCAGTCTACAGGGAGCACCTTCTGGCTACACCTTC; CDR3: CASSLQGAPSGYTF
size: .; D: .; J: TRBJ2-1; V: TRBV19; DNA: TGTGCCAGTAGTATAGGAGTTGCGGGGAAAGTTTACAATGAGCAGTTCTTC; CDR3: CASSIGVAGKVYNEQFF
size: few; D: .; J: TRBJ1-5; V: TRBV19; DNA: TGTGCCAGTAGCACCGCCCGGGTGAGTCAGCCCCAGCATTTT; CDR3: CASSTARVSQPQHF
size: .; D: .; J: TRBJ1-6; V: TRBV19; DNA: TGTGCCAGTCAACAGGGTAGCAGTTCACCCCTCCACTTT; CDR3: CASQQGSSSPLHF
size: .; D: TRBD2; J: TRBJ2-5; V: TRBV7-2; DNA: TGTGCCAGCACAACTAGCGGGGGAGAGACCCAGTACTTC; CDR3: CASTTSGGETQYF
size: .; D: .; J: TRBJ1-5; V: TRBV27; DNA: TGTGCCAGCAGCCCCAGGTTGGGCAATCAGCCCCAGCATTTT; CDR3: CASSPRLGNQPQHF
size: .; D: TRBD1; J: TRBJ2-1; V: TRBV5-1; DNA: TGCGCCAGCAGCTTTAATCAGGGGGCCTACAATGAGCAGTTCTTC; CDR3: CASSFNQGAYNEQFF
size: .; D: .; J: TRBJ2-5; V: TRBV5-1; DNA: TGCGCCAGCAGCCCCTCAGGGGGGCAAGAGACCCAGTACTTC; CDR3: CASSPSGGQETQYF
size: .; D: TRBD1; J: TRBJ1-5; V: TRBV7-8; DNA: TGTGCCAGCAGCCCGGGGGTTTCGAGGGGGCGTCAGCCCCAGCATTTT; CDR3: CASSPGVSRGRQPQHF
size: .; D: .; J: TRBJ2-3; V: TRBV19; DNA: TGTGCCAGTAGTCCTCCGGGGTGGGATACGCAGTATTTT; CDR3: CASSPPGWDTQYF
size: .; D: TRBD1; J: TRBJ1-1; V: TRBV9; DNA: TGTGCCAGCAGCGTAGGACAGGGTTGGAATTATAGGAACACTGAAGCTTTCTTT; CDR3: CASSVGQGWNYRNTEAFF
size: .; D: TRBD1; J: TRBJ1-4; V: TRBV5-1; DNA: TGCGCCAGCAGCCACGGACAGGGTGGTAATGAAAAACTGTTTTTT; CDR3: CASSHGQGGNEKLFF
size: .; D: TRBD2; J: TRBJ2-5; V: TRBV11-1; DNA: TGTGCCAGCAGCTTAGGGGCTAGCGGGGACCAAGAGACCCAGTACTTC; CDR3: CASSLGASGDQETQYF
size: once; D: .; J: TRBJ1-6; V: TRBV18; DNA: TGTGCCAGCTCTGAGGTTAGGGGAAGCTCACCCCTCCACTTT; CDR3: CASSEVRGSSPLHF
size: .; D: .; J: TRBJ2-7; V: TRBV27; DNA: TGTGCCAGCAGTTCCCTCCCGGGGTTCTCCTACGAGCAGTACTTC; CDR3: CASSSLPGFSYEQYF
size: .; D: TRBD2; J: TRBJ2-7; V: TRBV7-8; DNA: TGTGCCAGCAGCTTTGTAGGCGGGAGGGTATCCTACGAGCAGTACTTC; CDR3: CASSFVGGRVSYEQYF
size: .; D: .; J: TRBJ2-7; V: TRBV7-2; DNA: TGTGCCAGCAGCTTACTGGGGCCAGCCTACGAGCAGTACTTC; CDR3: CASSLLGPAYEQYF
size: .; D: TRBD1; J: TRBJ2-7; V: TRBV18; DNA: TGTGCCAGCTCACTTAAAACCGGGACAGGGGCTCACGAGCAGTACTTC; CDR3: CASSLKTGTGAHEQYF
size: few; D: TRBD1; J: TRBJ1-4; V: TRBV7-9; DNA: TGTGCCAGCAGCACAGGGACAGGGGGCGAAGCTAATGAAAAACTGTTTTTT; CDR3: CASSTGTGGEANEKLFF
size: .; D: TRBD1; J: TRBJ1-5; V: TRBV5-1; DNA: TGCGCCAGCAGTCTTTCCGCCCCTCGGACAGGGAATCAGCCCCAGCATTTT; CDR3: CASSLSAPRTGNQPQHF
size: .; D: .; J: TRBJ2-7; V: TRBV11-1; DNA: TGTGCCAGCAGCCGTTCTTACGGCGAGCAGTACTTC; CDR3: CASSRSYGEQYF
size: .; D: .; J: TRBJ1-3; V: TRBV11-2; DNA: TGTGCCAGCAGCCTTCAGGGGAAGAGCTCTGGAAACACCATATATTTT; CDR3: CASSLQGKSSGNTIYF
size: .; D: .; J: TRBJ1-2; V: TRBV7-2; DNA: TGTGCCAGCAGCATATCGTCCCGGGGGTATTATGGCTACACCTTC; CDR3: CASSISSRGYYGYTF
size: .; D: TRBD2; J: TRBJ2-3; V: TRBV11-2; DNA: TGTGCCAGCAGCTTTAGTGGGGACTACAGCCCTACGCAGTATTTT; CDR3: CASSFSGDYSPTQYF
size: .; D: TRBD2; J: TRBJ2-5; V: TRBV28; DNA: TGTGCCAGCAGCGACTACATCGGGACCGGGGGGGCGAAACGGGAGACCCAGTACTTC; CDR3: CASSDYIGTGGAKRETQYF
size: .; D: .; J: TRBJ1-2; V: TRBV3-1/TRBV3-2; DNA: TGTGCCAGCAGCCAAACGGGGTATGGCTACACCTTC; CDR3: CASSQTGYGYTF
size: .; D: .; J: TRBJ2-5; V: TRBV7-2; DNA: TGTGCCAGCAGCCCGGGGGTCCTAGAGACCCAGTACTTC; CDR3: CASSPGVLETQYF
size: .; D: .; J: TRBJ2-1; V: TRBV29-1; DNA: TGCAGCGTTGAAGATATTGGGGGGGCAGGGTACAATGAGCAGTTCTTC; CDR3: CSVEDIGGAGYNEQFF
size: .; D: .; J: TRBJ1-3; V: TRBV5-8; DNA: TGTGCCAGCAGCTTGCGGAACACCATATATTTT; CDR3: CASSLRNTIYF
size: .; D: .; J: TRBJ2-1; V: TRBV7-2; DNA: TGTGCCAGCAGCTTAGAAACGGAGTACAATGAGCAGTTCTTC; CDR3: CASSLETEYNEQFF
size: .; D: TRBD2; J: TRBJ2-1; V: TRBV5-1; DNA: TGCGCCAGCAGCTCAGGACTAGCGCCTAATGAGCAGTTCTTC; CDR3: CASSSGLAPNEQFF
size: .; D: TRBD2; J: TRBJ2-3; V: TRBV4-2; DNA: TGTGCCAGCAGCCAAGAACTAGCGGGGGGCACAGATACGCAGTATTTT; CDR3: CASSQELAGGTDTQYF
size: .; D: .; J: TRBJ1-2; V: TRBV6-5; DNA: TGTGCCAGCAGTCAACAAGGAGGGGGCTACACCTTC; CDR3: CASSQQGGGYTF
size: .; D: TRBD2; J: TRBJ2-7; V: TRBV28; DNA: TGTGCCAGCAGTTTGTTGGGGACTAGCGGGAGGTCCTACGAGCAGTACTTC; CDR3: CASSLLGTSGRSYEQYF
size: .; D: TRBD2; J: TRBJ2-3; V: TRBV27; DNA: TGTGCCAGCAGTTCAAGACCGGGACTAGCGGGGGGGGGAGATACGCAGTATTTT; CDR3: CASSSRPGLAGGGDTQYF
size: .; D: .; J: TRBJ2-3; V: TRBV6-4; DNA: TGTGCCAGCAGTGATGGCGGAGCCCCCACAGATACGCAGTATTTT; CDR3: CASSDGGAPTDTQYF
size: .; D: TRBD1; J: TRBJ1-5; V: TRBV12-3/TRBV12-4; DNA: TGTGCCAGCACCCGGACAGGGATTCAGCCCCAGCATTTT; CDR3: CASTRTGIQPQHF
size: .; D: .; J: TRBJ2-7; V: TRBV3-1/TRBV3-2; DNA: TGTGCCAGCAGCCAAATTCCAGCCTACGAGCAGTACTTC; CDR3: CASSQIPAYEQYF
size: once; D: .; J: TRBJ2-1; V: TRBV11-2; DNA: TGTGCCAGCAGCCGTTCTACTAGTGGACTCTACAATGAGCAGTTCTTC; CDR3: CASSRSTSGLYNEQFF
size: .; D: .; J: TRBJ1-4; V: TRBV4-1; DNA: TGCGCCAGCAGCCAACCCCTTCGTCGGGAAAAACTGTTTTTT; CDR3: CASSQPLRREKLFF
size: .; D: .; J: TRBJ2-1; V: TRBV20-1; DNA: TGCAGTGCCAAACCGTACATTGAGCAGTTCTTC; CDR3: CSAKPYIEQFF